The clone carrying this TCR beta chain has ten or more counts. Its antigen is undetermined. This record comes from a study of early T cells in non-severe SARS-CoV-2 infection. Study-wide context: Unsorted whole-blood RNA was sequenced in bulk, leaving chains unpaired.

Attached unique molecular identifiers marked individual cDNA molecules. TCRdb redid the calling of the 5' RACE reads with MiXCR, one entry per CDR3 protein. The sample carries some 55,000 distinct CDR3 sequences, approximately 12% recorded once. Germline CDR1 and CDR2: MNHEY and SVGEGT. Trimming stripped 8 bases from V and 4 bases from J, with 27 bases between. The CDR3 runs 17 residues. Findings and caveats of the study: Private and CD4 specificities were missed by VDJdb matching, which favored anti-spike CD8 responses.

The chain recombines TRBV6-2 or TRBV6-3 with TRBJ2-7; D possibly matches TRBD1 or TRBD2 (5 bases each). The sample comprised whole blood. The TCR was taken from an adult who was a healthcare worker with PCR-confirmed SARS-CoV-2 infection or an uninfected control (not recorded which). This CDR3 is CASSRYRDPKLNYEQYF. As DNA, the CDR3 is TGTGCCAGCTCCCGTTACCGGGACCCCAAATTAAATTACGAGCAGTACTTC.